The 18 T cell receptor beta chains below come from one sample, sequenced in a study of OX40 agonist ivuxolimab in advanced cancers. Library prep was done by the immunoSEQ multiplex PCR assay. TCRdb obtained this table from immuneACCESS and retained in-frame rearrangements with V and J assigned. These tables miss some clones; where compared with another copy, unresolved V genes account for less than half of the shortfall, and the remainder is unexplained. A total of more than 65,000 clones appear in this sample, around 80% of them only once. Around 5% of the sample belongs to the ten largest clones. The input for sequencing was CD4+ or CD8+ T cells sorted from blood, taken in a trial of the OX40 agonist ivuxolimab. The receptors come from an adult with an advanced solid tumor such as melanoma, head and neck, liver or kidney cancer.

The rearrangement links TRBV7-9 to TRBJ2-5; D possibly corresponds to TRBD1 (5 bases). Trimming removed 6 bases from V and 2 bases from J, with 19 bases in between. This CDR3 has 16 amino acids. The germline CDR1 and CDR2 sequences are SEHNR and FQNEAQ (reference sequence). The CDR3 here is CASSAKRRQRQETQYF. CDR3 nucleotides: TGTGCCAGCAGTGCGAAACGGAGACAGAGGCAAGAGACCCAGTACTTC.

The V gene is TRBV6-5, the J gene TRBJ1-4; D gene uncertain. Germline CDR1 reads MNHEY; CDR2 reads SVGAGI. This CDR3 has 16 residues. The ends were cut back, 0 bases at V and 0 bases at J, with 8 bases in the middle. The CDR3: CASSYSIPSTNEKLFF. In DNA, the CDR3 is TGTGCCAGCAGTTACTCGATTCCTTCAACTAATGAAAAACTGTTTTTT.

The rearrangement joins TRBV6-1 to TRBJ2-1; no firm D call. CDR1 MNHNS and CDR2 SASEGT come from the germline V gene. The CDR3 consists of 16 residues. Trimming left V 4 bases short and J 0 bases short, with 13 bases between. In DNA, the CDR3 is TGTGCCAGCAGTGTGTTTAATGAGGCCTCCTACAATGAGCAGTTCTTC. As protein: CASSVFNEASYNEQFF.

The rearrangement uses TRBV11-2 and TRBJ2-1; D may be TRBD2 (5 bases). The CDR3 loop spans 14 amino acids. Germline-derived CDR1 and CDR2 are SGHAT and FQNNGV. V dropped 1 base and J dropped 7 bases, with 11 bases sitting between them. CDR3 nucleotides: TGTGCCAGCAGCTTAGTTGGGAGCCGTAATGAGCAGTTCTTC. This encodes CASSLVGSRNEQFF.

This clone appeared many times. This chain connects TRBV18 to TRBJ1-1; the D is unclear. This CDR3 comprises 13 residues. Trimming took 8 bases from V and 1 from J, leaving 11 bases between them. Germline V gene lookup returns CDR1 KGHSH and CDR2 LQKENI. In nucleotides, the CDR3 is TGTGCCAGCGGTTTTGGAGAGAACACTGAAGCTTTCTTT. Protein sequence: CASGFGENTEAFF.

This clone has a single count. The chain couples TRBV15 to TRBJ2-4, with TRBD1 as a possible D gene (6 bases). The germline CDR1 and CDR2 sequences are LNHNV and YYDKDF (reference sequence). Trimming removed 0 bases at V and 0 bases at J, with 21 bases between. The CDR3 totals 20 residues. The CDR3: CATSRERWDKKRLAKNIQYF. The CDR3 DNA sequence: TGTGCCACCAGCAGAGAACGGTGGGACAAGAAACGTTTAGCCAAAAACATTCAGTACTTC.

This chain connects TRBV4-1 to TRBJ2-7; the D is unclear. This CDR3 spans 16 amino acids. The ends were cut back, 0 bases at V and 2 bases at J, with 14 bases in the middle. The germline V gene has CDR1 MGHRA and CDR2 YSYEKL. CDR3 in amino acids: CASSQDIDSTPYEQYF. CDR3 DNA: TGCGCCAGCAGCCAAGATATCGACTCGACTCCCTACGAGCAGTACTTC.

The rearrangement uses TRBV11-2 and TRBJ2-3; 7 nucleotides agree with TRBD2. CDR1 and CDR2 (germline): SGHAT, FQNNGV. This CDR3 has 17 residues. After removal of 0 bases from V and 5 bases from J, the junction contained 11 bases not matched to a gene. CDR3 DNA: TGTGCCAGCAGCTTAGAAGGTACGGGAGGAATGGGAGATACGCAGTATTTT. It is translated as CASSLEGTGGMGDTQYF.

The J gene is TRBJ2-7, the V gene TRBV5-1; the match to TRBD1 covers 8 bases. This CDR3 has 15 amino acids. Germline loops: CDR1 SGHRS, CDR2 YFSETQ. J was trimmed by 5 bases and V by 0 bases; bases with no gene match: 7. Written as DNA, the CDR3 is TGCGCCAGCAGCTTGGCCGGGGACAGGACCCACGAGCAGTACTTC. Encoded protein: CASSLAGDRTHEQYF.

The chain employs TRBV18 and TRBJ1-1; 8 positions match TRBD1. The CDR3 length is 15 residues. The junction had 8 bases not matched to a gene; V was cut back by 6 bases and J by 2 bases. CDR1 KGHSH and CDR2 LQKENI come from the germline V gene. The CDR3 reads CASSQTTGANTEAFF. The CDR3 DNA sequence: TGTGCCAGCTCCCAAACGACAGGGGCAAACACTGAAGCTTTCTTT.

The chain's CDR3 is CASSLGAGAGNTIYF. In nucleotides, the CDR3 is TGTGCCAGCAGCTTAGGGGCAGGAGCAGGAAACACCATATATTTT. This chain links TRBV7-6 with TRBJ1-3; D gene ambiguous. Trimming left V 1 base short and J 4 bases short, with 11 bases between. In germline, CDR1 is SGHVS, CDR2 FNYEAQ. The CDR3 covers 15 residues.

This clone was seen ten or more times. The chain links TRBV6-6 to TRBJ1-1, with D possibly TRBD1 on 5 matching bases. V shed 5 bases and J shed 6 bases, with 19 bases lying between them. The CDR3 totals 15 residues. Germline-derived CDR1 and CDR2 are MNHNY and SVGAGI (reference sequence). The CDR3 region has the DNA TGTGCCAGCAGTCACAGCGCGGGACGGCGGGCTGAAGCTTTCTTT. This translates into CASSHSAGRRAEAFF.

This clone was found once. DNA for the CDR3: TGCGCCAGCAGCTTAAAATTGGGGAGTAGAGAAAACATTCAGTACTTC. This translates into CASSLKLGSRENIQYF. The chain couples TRBV5-1 to TRBJ2-4; a weak D match, TRBD2 (5 bases). The V and J ends lost 2 bases and 5 bases respectively, with 17 bases between them. The CDR3 length is 16 residues. The germline V gene has CDR1 SGHRS and CDR2 YFSETQ.

This rearrangement joins TRBV4-1 to TRBJ1-3; D unclear. Trimming cost V 2 bases and J 0 bases, with 14 bases left between them. The CDR3 covers 17 residues. Germline lookup yields CDR1 MGHRA and CDR2 YSYEKL. The CDR3: CASSQQPKSASGNTIYF. For the CDR3, the DNA is TGCGCCAGCAGCCAACAGCCTAAATCAGCCTCTGGAAACACCATATATTTT.

This clone was picked up a small number of times. CDR3 sequence: CASSPGTGNEGYTF. In nucleotides, the CDR3 is TGTGCCAGCTCACCCGGGACAGGAAACGAGGGCTACACCTTC. V and J are TRBV18 and TRBJ1-2; 8 bases align to TRBD1. Per germline, CDR1 KGHSH and CDR2 LQKENI. Germline trimming cut 3 bases from V and 8 bases from J; bases unmatched to any gene: 8. This CDR3 region has 14 residues. The whole variable domain, remainder taken from reference TRBV18 and TRBJ1-2, is NAGVMQNPRHLVRRRGQEARLRCSPMKGHSHVYWYRQLPEEGLKFMVYLQKENIIDESGMPKERFSAEFPKEGPSILRIQQVVRGDSAAYFCASSPGTGNEGYTFGSGTRLTVV.

In this sample, this clone turned up once. This rearrangement joins TRBV5-8 to TRBJ2-7; TRBD2 matches 15 bases. Germline values: CDR1 SGHTS, CDR2 YDEGEE. The CDR3 extends over 14 amino acids. After removal of 6 bases from V and 7 bases from J, the junction contained 5 bases not matched to a gene. This chain's CDR3 is CASNVGLAGGEQYF. In DNA, the CDR3 is TGTGCCAGCAACGTGGGACTAGCGGGAGGAGAGCAGTACTTC.

This clone showed up just once. The gene calls are TRBV7-2 and TRBJ2-7, with 9 bases aligning to TRBD2. V dropped 7 bases and J dropped 4; count of bases not matched to a gene: 8. The CDR3 length is 14 residues. Germline CDR1 reads SGHTA; CDR2 reads FQGNSA. CDR3 in DNA: TGTGCCAGCATCCCGGGTAGCGGGGGATACGAGCAGTACTTC. Protein: CASIPGSGGYEQYF.

This sequence joins TRBV11-2 and TRBJ2-3; D gene ambiguous. V was pared by 3 bases and J by 6 bases, with 10 bases between. The germline V gene has CDR1 SGHAT and CDR2 FQNNGV. The CDR3 length is 13 residues. CDR3 sequence (DNA): TGTGCCAGCAGCTTTCACCTAACGGATACGCAGTATTTT. It codes for CASSFHLTDTQYF.